The entry that follows covers one T cell receptor (beta chain) sequence. This CDR3 comprises 13 residues. Germline CDR1 reads DFQATT; CDR2 reads SNEGSKA (reference sequence). Trimming removed 8 bases from V and 0 bases from J; junction bases left unmatched: 7. The data stem from a study of T cells in Graves' hyperthyroidism and ophthalmopathy. TCR beta CDR3 sequences were amplified from RNA transcripts. First-round RT-PCR targeting the TCR CDR3 was performed with the HTBI primer set. TCRdb re-called the multiplex PCR reads with MiXCR, one entry per CDR3 protein. This sample carries over 700,000 distinct CDR3 sequences, about 35% of them seen once, and the ten largest clones take less than 35%. With a duration under 2 months, the hyperthyroidism was newly diagnosed in patients aged 18 to 65.

This sequence originates from a woman aged 40-49 years with Graves' hyperthyroidism. The chain combines TRBV20-1 with TRBJ2-7; 7 nucleotides agree with TRBD2. The sequenced sample was blood. The CDR3 reads CSPRGSHSYEQYF. The CDR3 DNA sequence: TGCAGTCCGCGGGGGTCCCACTCCTACGAGCAGTACTTC.